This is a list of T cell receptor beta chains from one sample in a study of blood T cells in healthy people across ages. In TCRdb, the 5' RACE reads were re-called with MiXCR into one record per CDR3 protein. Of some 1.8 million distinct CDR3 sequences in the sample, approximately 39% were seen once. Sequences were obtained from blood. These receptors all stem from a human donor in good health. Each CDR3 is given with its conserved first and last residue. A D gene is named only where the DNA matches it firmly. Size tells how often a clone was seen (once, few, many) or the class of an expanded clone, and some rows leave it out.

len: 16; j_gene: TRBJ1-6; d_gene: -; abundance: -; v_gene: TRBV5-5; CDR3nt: TGTGCCAGCAGCTATGGAACAGGGTGGATCAATTCACCCCTCCACTTT; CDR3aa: CASSYGTGWINSPLHF
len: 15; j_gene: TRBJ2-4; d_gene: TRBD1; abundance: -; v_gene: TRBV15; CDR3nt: TGTGCCACTAGCAGGGGACAGGGGTTCGGCAATGAGCAGTACTTC; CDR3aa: CATSRGQGFGNEQYF
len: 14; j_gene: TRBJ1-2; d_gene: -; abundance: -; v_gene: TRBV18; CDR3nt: TGTGCCAGCTCTCCGGGGTTGTCGGACTATGGCTACACCTTC; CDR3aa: CASSPGLSDYGYTF
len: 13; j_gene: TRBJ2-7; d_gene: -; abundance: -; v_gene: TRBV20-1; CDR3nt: TGCAGTGCTAGGGGTCCAGGGTCACCCGAGCAGTACTTC; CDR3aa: CSARGPGSPEQYF
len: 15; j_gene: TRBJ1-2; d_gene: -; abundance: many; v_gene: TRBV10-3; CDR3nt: TGTGCCATCAGTGAGTCGACCGAGTCAGCTTACGGCTACACCTTC; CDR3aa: CAISESTESAYGYTF
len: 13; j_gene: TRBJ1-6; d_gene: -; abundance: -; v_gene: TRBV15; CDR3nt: TGTGCCACCAGCAGTCTACAGGGTACTATGGTCCACTTT; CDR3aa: CATSSLQGTMVHF
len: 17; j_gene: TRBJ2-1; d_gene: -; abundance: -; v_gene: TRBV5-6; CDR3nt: TGTGCCAGCAGTCATGCTAGGGGCTCAAGCTCCTACAATGAGCAGTTCTTC; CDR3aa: CASSHARGSSSYNEQFF
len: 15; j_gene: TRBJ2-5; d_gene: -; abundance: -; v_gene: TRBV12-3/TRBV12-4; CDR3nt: TGTGCCAGCAGCCGGGGGAGCGAGTACCAAGAGACCCAGTACTTC; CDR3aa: CASSRGSEYQETQYF
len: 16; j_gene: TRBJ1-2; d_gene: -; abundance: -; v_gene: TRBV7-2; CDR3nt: TGTGCCAGCAGCCGCCCCGGGACAAGAATTAACTATGGCTACACCTTC; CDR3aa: CASSRPGTRINYGYTF
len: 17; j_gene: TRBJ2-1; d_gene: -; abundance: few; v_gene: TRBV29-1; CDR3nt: TGCAGCGTTGAAGATTTTGGGGGGCGCTATTCCTACAATGAGCAGTTCTTC; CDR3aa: CSVEDFGGRYSYNEQFF
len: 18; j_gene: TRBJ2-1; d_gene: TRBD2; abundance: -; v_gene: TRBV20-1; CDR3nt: TGCAGTGCTAGATCTCGTGGGTCTAGCGGGGGGGTTTATGATGAGCAGTTCTTC; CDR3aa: CSARSRGSSGGVYDEQFF
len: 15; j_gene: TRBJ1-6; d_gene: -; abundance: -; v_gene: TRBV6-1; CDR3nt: TGTGCCAGCAGTGAAGGGGTTGCCTATAATTCACCCCTCCACTTT; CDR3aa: CASSEGVAYNSPLHF
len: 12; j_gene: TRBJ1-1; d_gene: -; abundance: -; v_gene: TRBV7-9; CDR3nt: TGTGCCAGCAGCTACCTAGGGGAGGTTGCTTTCTTT; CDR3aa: CASSYLGEVAFF
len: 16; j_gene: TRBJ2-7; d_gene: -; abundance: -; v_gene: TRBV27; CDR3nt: TGTGCCAGCAGTTACCATCTCGGTAAGGGGAGCTACGAGCAGTACTTC; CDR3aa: CASSYHLGKGSYEQYF
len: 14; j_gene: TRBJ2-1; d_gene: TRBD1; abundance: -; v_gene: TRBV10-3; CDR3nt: TGTGCCATCAGTGGAGACAGGGGAGTAGATGAGCAGTTCTTC; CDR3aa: CAISGDRGVDEQFF
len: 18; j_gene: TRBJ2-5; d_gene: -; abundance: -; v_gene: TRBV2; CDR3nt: TGTGCCAGCAGCCAAAGGCCTAGCGCAGCGAGGTACCAAGAGACCCAGTACTTC; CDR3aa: CASSQRPSAARYQETQYF
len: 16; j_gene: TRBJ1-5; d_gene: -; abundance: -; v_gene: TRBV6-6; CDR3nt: TGTGCCAGCAGCCAAGGGACAACAAATAGCAATCAGCCCCAGCATTTT; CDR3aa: CASSQGTTNSNQPQHF
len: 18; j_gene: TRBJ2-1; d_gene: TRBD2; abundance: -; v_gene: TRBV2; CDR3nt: TGTGCCAGCAGTGAGGAGAGCGGGGGGGTTAGCTCCTACAATGAGCAGTTCTTC; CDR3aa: CASSEESGGVSSYNEQFF
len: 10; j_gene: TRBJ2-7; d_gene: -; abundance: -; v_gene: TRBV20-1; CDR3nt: TGCAGTGCCGTGAGGGTTGACCAGTACTTC; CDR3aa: CSAVRVDQYF
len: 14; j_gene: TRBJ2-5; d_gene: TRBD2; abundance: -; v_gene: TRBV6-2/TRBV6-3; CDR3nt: TGTGCCGGCAGATATATAGCGGGGGTGGAGACCCAGTACTTC; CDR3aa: CAGRYIAGVETQYF
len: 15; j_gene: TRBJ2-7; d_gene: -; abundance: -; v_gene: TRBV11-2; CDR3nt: TGTGCCAGCAGCTCTACCCAGGGGAACGGCTACGAGCAGTACTTC; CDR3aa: CASSSTQGNGYEQYF
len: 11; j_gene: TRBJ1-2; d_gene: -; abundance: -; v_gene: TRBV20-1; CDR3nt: TGCAGTGCTTATGGACCGGCAGGCTACACCTTC; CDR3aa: CSAYGPAGYTF
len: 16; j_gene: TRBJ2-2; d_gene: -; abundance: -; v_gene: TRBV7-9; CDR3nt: TGTGCCAGCAGCTTCGGGTTAGGGGATACTACCGGGGAGCTGTTTTTT; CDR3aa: CASSFGLGDTTGELFF
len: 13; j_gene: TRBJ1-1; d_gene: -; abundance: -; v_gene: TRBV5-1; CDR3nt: TGCGCCAGCAGCTCGGCAACGGCCAACGAAGCTTTCTTT; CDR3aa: CASSSATANEAFF
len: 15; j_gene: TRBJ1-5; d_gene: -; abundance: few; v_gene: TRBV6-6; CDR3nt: TGTGCCAGCAGTCTCTCTCGGACAGGCAATCAGCCCCAGCATTTT; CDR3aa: CASSLSRTGNQPQHF
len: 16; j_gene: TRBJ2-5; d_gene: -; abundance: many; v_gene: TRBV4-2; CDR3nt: TGTGCCAGCAGCCAAGCAGCCGGGACTCGTGGAGAGACCCAGTACTTC; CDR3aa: CASSQAAGTRGETQYF
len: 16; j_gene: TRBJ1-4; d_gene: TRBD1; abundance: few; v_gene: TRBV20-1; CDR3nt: TGCAGTGCTAGCCCGGGACAGTTTGCAACTAATGAAAAACTGTTTTTT; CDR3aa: CSASPGQFATNEKLFF
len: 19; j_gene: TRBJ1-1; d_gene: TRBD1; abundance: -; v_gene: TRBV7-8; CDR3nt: TGTGCCAGCGACACTCGAGAGGGGGCGTTGGGGAGTTTGAACACTGAAGCTTTCTTT; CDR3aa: CASDTREGALGSLNTEAFF
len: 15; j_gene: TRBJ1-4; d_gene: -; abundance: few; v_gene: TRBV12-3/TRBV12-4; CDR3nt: TGTGCCAGCAGTCCCCTCGGACATGAGGCCCCGGGACTGTTTTTT; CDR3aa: CASSPLGHEAPGLFF
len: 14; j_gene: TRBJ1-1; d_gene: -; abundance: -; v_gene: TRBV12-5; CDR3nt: TGTGCTAGTGCCCCGTACAGGGCGAACACTGAAGCTTTCTTT; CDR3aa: CASAPYRANTEAFF
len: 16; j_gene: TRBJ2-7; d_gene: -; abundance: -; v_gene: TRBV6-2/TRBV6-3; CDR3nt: TGTGCCAGCAGTTACTCGTCTCAGGAGCCCACCTACGAGCAGTACTTC; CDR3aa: CASSYSSQEPTYEQYF
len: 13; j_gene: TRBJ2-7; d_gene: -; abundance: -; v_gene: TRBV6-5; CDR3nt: TGTGCCAGCAACCGGCCAGATTCCTACGAGCAGTACTTC; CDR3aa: CASNRPDSYEQYF
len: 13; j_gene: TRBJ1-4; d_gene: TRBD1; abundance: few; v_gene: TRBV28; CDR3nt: TGTGCCAGCAGTTCGACAGGGGGCGAAAAACTGTTTTTT; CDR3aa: CASSSTGGEKLFF
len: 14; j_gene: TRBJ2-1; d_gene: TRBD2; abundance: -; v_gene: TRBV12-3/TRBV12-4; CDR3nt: TGTGCCAGCACCCGACCGGGGGGAGTCGATGAGCAGTTCTTC; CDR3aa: CASTRPGGVDEQFF
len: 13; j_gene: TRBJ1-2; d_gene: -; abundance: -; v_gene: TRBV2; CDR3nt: TGTGCCACCCTTTATGCCAGGGACTATGGCTACACCTTC; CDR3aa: CATLYARDYGYTF
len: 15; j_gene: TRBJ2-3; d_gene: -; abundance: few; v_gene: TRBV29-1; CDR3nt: TGCAGCGTTGAAGGTTTGCAGGGGCTCACAGGTACGCAGTATTTT; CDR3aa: CSVEGLQGLTGTQYF
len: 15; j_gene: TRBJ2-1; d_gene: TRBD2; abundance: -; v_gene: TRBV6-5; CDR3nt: TGTGCCAGCAGTTATCGGCGGGGGGACCCCAATGAGCAGTTCTTC; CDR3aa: CASSYRRGDPNEQFF
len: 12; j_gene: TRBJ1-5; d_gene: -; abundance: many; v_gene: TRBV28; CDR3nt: TGTGCCAGCAGTTCCTCGGACCAGCCCCAGCATTTT; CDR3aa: CASSSSDQPQHF
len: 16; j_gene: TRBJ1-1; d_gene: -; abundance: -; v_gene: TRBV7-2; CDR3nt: TGTGCCAGCAGCTTAGCGTTTAAGGGGATGAACACTGAAGCTTTCTTT; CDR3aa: CASSLAFKGMNTEAFF
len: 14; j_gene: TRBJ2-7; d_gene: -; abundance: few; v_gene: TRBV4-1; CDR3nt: TGCGCCAGCAGCCATATAGAGGGCGGGTACGAGCAGTACTTC; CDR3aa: CASSHIEGGYEQYF
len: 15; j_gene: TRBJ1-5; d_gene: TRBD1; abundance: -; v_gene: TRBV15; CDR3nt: TGTGCCACCAGCCTGGGACAGGGGGCCTATCAGCCCCAGCATTTT; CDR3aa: CATSLGQGAYQPQHF
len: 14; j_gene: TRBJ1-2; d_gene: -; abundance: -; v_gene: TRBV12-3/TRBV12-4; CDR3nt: TGTGCCAGCAGTTTTTCACAGGGTGGCGTTGGCTACACCTTC; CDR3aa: CASSFSQGGVGYTF
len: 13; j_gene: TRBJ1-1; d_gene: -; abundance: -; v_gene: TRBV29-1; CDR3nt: TGCAGCGTCGAGGAGGGGCGGCGAACTGAAGCTTTCTTT; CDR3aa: CSVEEGRRTEAFF